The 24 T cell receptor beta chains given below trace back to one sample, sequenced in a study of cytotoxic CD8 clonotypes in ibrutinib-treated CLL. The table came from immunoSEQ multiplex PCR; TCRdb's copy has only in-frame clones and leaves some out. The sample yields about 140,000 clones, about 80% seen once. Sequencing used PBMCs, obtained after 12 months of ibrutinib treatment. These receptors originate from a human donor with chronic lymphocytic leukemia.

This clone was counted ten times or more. The CDR3 loop is CASSVARSGGPHFEQFF. The CDR3 bases are TGTGCCAGCAGCGTAGCTCGGTCAGGGGGCCCCCACTTTGAGCAGTTCTTC. The chain couples TRBV9 to TRBJ2-1; TRBD1 matches at 8 bases. The length of the CDR3 is 17 residues. Germline CDR1 reads SGDLS; CDR2 reads YYNGEE. After removal of 0 bases from V and 9 bases from J, the junction contained 14 bases not matched to a gene.

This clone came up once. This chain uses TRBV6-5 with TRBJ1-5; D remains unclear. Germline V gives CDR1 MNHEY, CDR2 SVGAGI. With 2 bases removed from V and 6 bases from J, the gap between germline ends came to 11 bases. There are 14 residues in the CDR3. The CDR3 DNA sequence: TGTGCCAGCAGTTACGGCCAGCAGGCTCAGCCCCAGCATTTT. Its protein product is CASSYGQQAQPQHF.

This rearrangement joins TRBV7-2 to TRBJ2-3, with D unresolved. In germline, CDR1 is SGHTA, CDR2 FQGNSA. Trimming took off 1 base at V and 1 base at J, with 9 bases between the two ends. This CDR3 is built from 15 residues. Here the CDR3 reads CASSLDWPGTDTQYF. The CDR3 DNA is TGTGCCAGCAGCTTAGACTGGCCTGGCACAGATACGCAGTATTTT.

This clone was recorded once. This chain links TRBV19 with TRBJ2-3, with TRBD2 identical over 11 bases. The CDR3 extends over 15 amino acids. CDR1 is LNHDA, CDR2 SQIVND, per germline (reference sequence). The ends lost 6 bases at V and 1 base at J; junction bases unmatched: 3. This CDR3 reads CASSQTSGGTDTQYF. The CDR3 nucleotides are TGTGCCAGTAGCCAGACTAGCGGGGGCACAGATACGCAGTATTTT.

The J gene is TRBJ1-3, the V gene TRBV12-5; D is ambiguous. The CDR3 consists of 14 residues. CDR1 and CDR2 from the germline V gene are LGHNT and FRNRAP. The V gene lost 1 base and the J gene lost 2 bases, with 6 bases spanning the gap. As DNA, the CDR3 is TGTGCTAGTGGTTTGGGGGGAACTGGAAACACCATATATTTT. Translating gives CASGLGGTGNTIYF.

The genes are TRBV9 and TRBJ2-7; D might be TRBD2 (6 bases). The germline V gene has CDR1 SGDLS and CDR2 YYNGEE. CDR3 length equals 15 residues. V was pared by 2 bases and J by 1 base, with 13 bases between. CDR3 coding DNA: TGTGCCAGCAGCGTGGAGGGGTTCGGTTCCTACGAGCAGTACTTC. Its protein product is CASSVEGFGSYEQYF.

CDR3 DNA: TGTGCCACCGGACTGGGATTGAACACCGGGGAGCTGTTTTTT. The encoded protein is CATGLGLNTGELFF. The genes are TRBV19 and TRBJ2-2, with D possibly TRBD2 on 5 matching bases. V shed 10 bases and J shed 1 base, with 13 bases lying between them. The CDR3 is 14 residues long. The germline CDR1 and CDR2 sequences are LNHDA and SQIVND (reference sequence).

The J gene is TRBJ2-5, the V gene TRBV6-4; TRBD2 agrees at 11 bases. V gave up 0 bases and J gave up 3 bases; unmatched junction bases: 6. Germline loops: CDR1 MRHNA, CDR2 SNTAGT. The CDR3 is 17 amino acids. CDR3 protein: CASSDSLAGAGEETQYF. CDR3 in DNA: TGTGCCAGCAGTGACTCACTAGCGGGGGCTGGGGAAGAGACCCAGTACTTC.

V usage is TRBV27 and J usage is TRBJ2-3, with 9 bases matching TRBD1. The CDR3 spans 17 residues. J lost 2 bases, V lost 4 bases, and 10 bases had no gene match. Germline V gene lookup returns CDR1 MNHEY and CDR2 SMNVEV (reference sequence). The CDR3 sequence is CASSSTVRDRDTDTQYF. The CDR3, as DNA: TGTGCCAGCAGTTCGACAGTCCGGGACAGGGACACAGATACGCAGTATTTT.

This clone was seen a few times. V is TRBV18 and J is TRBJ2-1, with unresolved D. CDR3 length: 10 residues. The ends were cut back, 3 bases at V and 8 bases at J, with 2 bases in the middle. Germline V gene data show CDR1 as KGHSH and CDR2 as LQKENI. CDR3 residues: CASSPDEQFF. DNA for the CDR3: TGTGCCAGCTCACCCGATGAGCAGTTCTTC.

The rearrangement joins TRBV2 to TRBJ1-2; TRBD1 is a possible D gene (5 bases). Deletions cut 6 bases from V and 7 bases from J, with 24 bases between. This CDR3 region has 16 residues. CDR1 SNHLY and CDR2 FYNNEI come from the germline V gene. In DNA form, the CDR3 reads TGTGCCAGCAGGCCCCCCGGTGGGGGGAGCTTTGCTGGCTACACCTTC. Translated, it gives CASRPPGGGSFAGYTF.

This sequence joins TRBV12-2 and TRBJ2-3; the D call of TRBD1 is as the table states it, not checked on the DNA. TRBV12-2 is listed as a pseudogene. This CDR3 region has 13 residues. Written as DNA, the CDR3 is TGTGCAAGTCGCTTAGGTTTCCAAGATACGCAGTATTTT. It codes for CASRLGFQDTQYF.

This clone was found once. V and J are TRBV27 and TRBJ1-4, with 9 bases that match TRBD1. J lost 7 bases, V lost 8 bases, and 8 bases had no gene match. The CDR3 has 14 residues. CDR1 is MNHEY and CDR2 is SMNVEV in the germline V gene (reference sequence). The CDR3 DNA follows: TGTGCCAGCCTAGGACAGGGGAGGCGTGAAAAACTGTTTTTT. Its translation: CASLGQGRREKLFF.

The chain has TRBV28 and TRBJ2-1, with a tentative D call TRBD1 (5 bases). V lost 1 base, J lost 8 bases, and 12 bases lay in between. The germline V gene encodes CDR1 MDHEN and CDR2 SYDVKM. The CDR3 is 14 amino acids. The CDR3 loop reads CASSLSDTTHEQFF. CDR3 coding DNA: TGTGCCAGCAGTTTATCGGACACGACGCATGAGCAGTTCTTC.

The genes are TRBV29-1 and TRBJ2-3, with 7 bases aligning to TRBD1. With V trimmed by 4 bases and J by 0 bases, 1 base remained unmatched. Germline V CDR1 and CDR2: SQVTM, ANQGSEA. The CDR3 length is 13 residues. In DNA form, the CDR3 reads TGCAGCGTTGTACAGGGGAGCACAGATACGCAGTATTTT. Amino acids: CSVVQGSTDTQYF.

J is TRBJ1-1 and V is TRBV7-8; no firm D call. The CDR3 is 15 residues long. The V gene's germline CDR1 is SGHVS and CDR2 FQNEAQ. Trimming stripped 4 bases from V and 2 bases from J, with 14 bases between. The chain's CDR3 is CASSSRRGVNTEAFF. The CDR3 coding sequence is TGTGCCAGCAGCTCGAGGCGGGGAGTAAACACTGAAGCTTTCTTT. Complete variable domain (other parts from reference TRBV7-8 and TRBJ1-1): GAGVSQSPRYKVAKRGQDVALRCDPISGHVSLFWYQQALGQGPEFLTYFQNEAQLDKSGLPSDRFFAERPEGSVSTLKIQRTQQEDSAVYLCASSSRRGVNTEAFFGQGTRLTVV.

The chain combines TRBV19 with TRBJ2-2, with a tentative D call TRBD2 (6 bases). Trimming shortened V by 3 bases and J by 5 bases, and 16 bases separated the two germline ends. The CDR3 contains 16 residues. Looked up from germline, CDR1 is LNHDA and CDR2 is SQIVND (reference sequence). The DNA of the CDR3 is TGTGCCAGTAGTATGTGGGGCGGGATGAGGACCGGGGAGCTGTTTTTT. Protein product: CASSMWGGMRTGELFF.

DNA of the CDR3: TGTGCCAGCAGTTCCGACGGACTCTATGGCTACACCTTC. Residues: CASSSDGLYGYTF. The chain links TRBV7-2 to TRBJ1-2; D gene ambiguous. The length of the CDR3 is 13 residues. V shed 6 bases and J shed 4 bases, with 12 bases lying between them. Germline V gene sequence: CDR1 SGHTA, CDR2 FQGNSA. Combining the CDR3 with reference TRBV7-2 and TRBJ1-2 gives the whole variable domain GAGVSQSPSNKVTEKGKDVELRCDPISGHTALYWYRQSLGQGLEFLIYFQGNSAPDKSGLPSDRFSAERTGGSVSTLTIQRTQQEDSAVYLCASSSDGLYGYTFGSGTRLTVV.

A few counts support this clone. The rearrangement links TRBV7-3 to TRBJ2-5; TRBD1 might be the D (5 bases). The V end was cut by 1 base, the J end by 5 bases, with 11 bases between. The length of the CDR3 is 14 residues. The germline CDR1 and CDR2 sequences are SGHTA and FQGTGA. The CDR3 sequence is CASSLNGASETQYF. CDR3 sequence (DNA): TGTGCCAGCAGCTTAAATGGGGCAAGCGAGACCCAGTACTTC.

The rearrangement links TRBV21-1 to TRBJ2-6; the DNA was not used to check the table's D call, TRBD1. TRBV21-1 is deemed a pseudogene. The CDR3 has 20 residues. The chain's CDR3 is CASSKAKPGQGHSGANVLTF. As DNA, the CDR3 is TGTGCCAGCAGCAAAGCAAAACCGGGACAGGGACATTCTGGGGCCAACGTCCTGACTTTC.

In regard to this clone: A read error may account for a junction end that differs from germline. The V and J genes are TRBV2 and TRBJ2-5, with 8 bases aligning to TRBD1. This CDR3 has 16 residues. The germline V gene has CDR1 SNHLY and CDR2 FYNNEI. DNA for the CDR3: TGTGCCAGCAGGGAAGGACAGGGAATTTATCAAGAGACCCAGTACTTC. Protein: CASREGQGIYQETQYF.

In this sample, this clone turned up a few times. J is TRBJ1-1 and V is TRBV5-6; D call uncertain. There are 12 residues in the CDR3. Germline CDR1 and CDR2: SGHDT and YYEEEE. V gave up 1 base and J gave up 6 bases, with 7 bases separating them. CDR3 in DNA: TGTGCCAGCAGCTTGTGGGAGGCTGAAGCTTTCTTT. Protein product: CASSLWEAEAFF.

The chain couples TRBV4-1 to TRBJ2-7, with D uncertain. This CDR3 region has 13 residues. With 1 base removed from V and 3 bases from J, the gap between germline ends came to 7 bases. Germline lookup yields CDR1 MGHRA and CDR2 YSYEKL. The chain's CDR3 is CASSQGVGYEQYF. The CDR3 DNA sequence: TGCGCCAGCAGCCAAGGAGTGGGCTACGAGCAGTACTTC.

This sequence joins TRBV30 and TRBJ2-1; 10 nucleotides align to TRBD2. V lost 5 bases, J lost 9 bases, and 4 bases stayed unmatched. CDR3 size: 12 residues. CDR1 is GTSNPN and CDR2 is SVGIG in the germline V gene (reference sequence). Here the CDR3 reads CAWARLAGEQFF. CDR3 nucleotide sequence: TGTGCCTGGGCCAGACTAGCGGGTGAGCAGTTCTTC.